What follows are 6 T cell receptor beta chains derived from one specimen sequenced in a study of blood T cell repertoires in COVID-19. TCRdb's table, derived via immunoSEQ multiplex PCR, lists solely in-frame clones and lacks some. The table records some 300,000 clones, around 87% of them present only once. Sequenced sample: peripheral blood. Receptor source: a man in his 70s with acute or convalescent COVID-19.

V is TRBV9 and J is TRBJ1-2; a weak D match, TRBD1 (6 bases). There are 17 residues in the CDR3. Germline V gene data show CDR1 as SGDLS and CDR2 as YYNGEE. V lost 0 bases to trimming and J lost 6 bases, with 21 bases between them. Written as DNA, the CDR3 is TGTGCCAGCAGCGTAGGCTTTACCCTTGTAACAGGGAATGGCTACACCTTC. It specifies CASSVGFTLVTGNGYTF.

This clone was recorded only once. The chain has TRBV7-9 and TRBJ2-3; D might be TRBD2 (5 bases). Germline V CDR1 and CDR2: SEHNR, FQNEAQ (reference sequence). The CDR3 spans 15 residues. Trimming stripped 1 base from V and 6 bases from J, with 14 bases between. CDR3 loop: CASSLEGSSGDTQYF. The CDR3 DNA reads TGTGCCAGCAGCTTAGAGGGTTCGAGCGGCGATACGCAGTATTTT.

The chain combines TRBV29-1 with TRBJ2-3; D uncertain. The V end was cut by 5 bases, the J end by 4 bases, with 10 bases between. CDR1 is SQVTM and CDR2 is ANQGSEA in the germline V gene. This CDR3 has 12 residues. The CDR3 DNA follows: TGCAGCGTTCTCAGAGGTTCAGATACGCAGTATTTT. Amino acid sequence: CSVLRGSDTQYF.

The gene calls are TRBV24-1 and TRBJ2-3; 10 bases match TRBD2. CDR3 length: 16 residues. Per the germline V gene, CDR1 is KGHDR and CDR2 is SFDVKD. After removal of 7 bases from V and 1 base from J, the junction contained 7 bases not matched to a gene. DNA for the CDR3: TGTGCCACCAGGGGAGCCGGGACTAGCGGCACAGATACGCAGTATTTT. Amino acid sequence: CATRGAGTSGTDTQYF.

This chain uses TRBV10-2 with TRBJ2-3; 8 bases fit TRBD2. Per the germline V gene, CDR1 is WSHSY and CDR2 is SAAADI. There are 14 residues in the CDR3. J lost 5 bases, V lost 4 bases, and 5 bases had no gene match. CDR3 amino acids: CASSVGAGGDTQYF. The CDR3 nucleotides read TGCGCCAGCAGTGTTGGGGCGGGGGGAGATACGCAGTATTTT.

The rearrangement uses TRBV9 and TRBJ2-5; D not resolved. Germline-derived CDR1 and CDR2 are SGDLS and YYNGEE. V gave up 2 bases and J gave up 5 bases, with 10 bases separating them. This CDR3 has 13 amino acids. The CDR3, as DNA: TGTGCCAGCAGCGTTAGCCTCCGGGAGACCCAGTACTTC. This encodes CASSVSLRETQYF.